The rows below give T cell receptor beta chains drawn from one sample of a study of beta chain features in type 1 diabetes. Here immunoSEQ multiplex PCR was the method, and the copy in TCRdb shows in-frame clones only, minus some. Here the sample spans hundreds of thousands of clones, 13% being singletons. What was sequenced was naive CD4+ T cells from blood. Source of these receptors: a young man with type 1 diabetes. Both conserved end residues are part of each CDR3. The order of the fields is D gene, V gene, clone size, J gene, CDR3 length, CDR3 protein, CDR3 DNA. A D gene is named only where the DNA matches it firmly. The size field is filled for only some rows; it gives once, few, many or a size class.

d_call: .; v_call: TRBV4-1; clone_size: .; j_call: TRBJ1-2; cdr3_length: 13; cdr3_aa: CASSQPSDYGYTF; cdr3_nt: TGCGCCAGCAGCCAACCCAGCGACTATGGCTACACCTTC
d_call: TRBD2; v_call: TRBV19; clone_size: .; j_call: TRBJ2-7; cdr3_length: 13; cdr3_aa: CASTGGHQYEQYF; cdr3_nt: TGTGCCAGTACGGGGGGGCATCAATACGAGCAGTACTTC
d_call: .; v_call: TRBV30; clone_size: .; j_call: TRBJ1-1; cdr3_length: 13; cdr3_aa: CAWERRLNTEAFF; cdr3_nt: TGTGCCTGGGAACGGCGGCTGAACACTGAAGCTTTCTTT
d_call: .; v_call: TRBV28; clone_size: few; j_call: TRBJ1-5; cdr3_length: 12; cdr3_aa: CASSLPWEPQHF; cdr3_nt: TGTGCCAGCAGTCTTCCTTGGGAGCCCCAGCATTTT
d_call: .; v_call: TRBV4-2; clone_size: few; j_call: TRBJ1-2; cdr3_length: 13; cdr3_aa: CASSQRRADGYTF; cdr3_nt: TGTGCCAGCAGCCAAAGAAGGGCAGATGGCTACACCTTC
d_call: TRBD1; v_call: TRBV15; clone_size: few; j_call: TRBJ1-5; cdr3_length: 19; cdr3_aa: CATSPRGTGKIQSNQPQHF; cdr3_nt: TGTGCCACCAGCCCTCGGGGGACAGGGAAGATTCAAAGCAATCAGCCCCAGCATTTT
d_call: .; v_call: TRBV6-5; clone_size: .; j_call: TRBJ2-5; cdr3_length: 14; cdr3_aa: CASSSGWGGETQYF; cdr3_nt: TGTGCCAGCAGTTCCGGGTGGGGCGGAGAGACCCAGTACTTC
d_call: TRBD1; v_call: TRBV5-4; clone_size: .; j_call: TRBJ2-5; cdr3_length: 14; cdr3_aa: CASSRDRVEETQYF; cdr3_nt: TGTGCCAGCAGCCGGGACAGGGTTGAGGAGACCCAGTACTTC
d_call: .; v_call: TRBV7-8; clone_size: few; j_call: TRBJ2-7; cdr3_length: 15; cdr3_aa: CASSLTGGEAYEQYF; cdr3_nt: TGTGCCAGCAGCTTAACTGGCGGGGAAGCCTACGAGCAGTACTTC
d_call: TRBD1; v_call: TRBV19; clone_size: few; j_call: TRBJ2-3; cdr3_length: 14; cdr3_aa: CASSPGQGPDTQYF; cdr3_nt: TGTGCCAGTAGTCCGGGACAGGGACCAGATACGCAGTATTTT
d_call: TRBD1; v_call: TRBV5-4; clone_size: .; j_call: TRBJ1-1; cdr3_length: 14; cdr3_aa: CASSSGQGRTEAFF; cdr3_nt: TGTGCCAGCAGCTCGGGACAGGGGCGGACTGAAGCTTTCTTT